The source of this TCR beta chain is a study of T cells after yellow fever vaccination. Study-level findings and limits: Contaminants from the bulk population, in the form of abundant clonotypes, could be found in FACS-sorted repertoires. Subsequent to the booster, the majority of primary-vaccination clones reappeared (roughly 97% CD4, around 85% CD8). CD4 and CD8 compartments shared a small share of clonotypes.

Template switching with 5'RACE generated the TCR cDNA and added a universal primer site and UMIs. TCRdb re-called the 5' RACE reads with MiXCR, one entry per CDR3 protein. The sample lists nearly 350,000 distinct CDR3 sequences, roughly 8.4% seen once, with roughly 15% in the top ten. About this clonotype itself: The antigen is undetermined.

The source was PBMCs, collected roughly seven weeks after the first yellow fever vaccination. The receptor was derived from a young man who received the YFV17D yellow fever vaccine.

Here the CDR3 reads CASSDSGGVGTDTQYF. As DNA, the CDR3 is TGTGCCAGCAGCGACTCAGGGGGGGTGGGCACAGATACGCAGTATTTT. The gene calls are TRBV7-3 and TRBJ2-3, with D perhaps given as TRBD1 or TRBD2 (7 bases each). CDR1 is SGHTA, CDR2 FQGTGA, per germline. The CDR3 loop spans 16 amino acids. V dropped 5 bases and J dropped 1 base, with 16 bases sitting between them.